These 27 T cell receptor beta chains were sequenced from one sample in a study of OX40 agonist ivuxolimab in advanced cancers. Data came from immunoSEQ multiplex PCR; TCRdb stores just in-frame clones and leaves some out. The sample consists of 43,000 or so clones, 88% of them appearing once. Material: CD4+ or CD8+ T cells sorted from blood, obtained in a trial of the OX40 agonist ivuxolimab. These receptor sequences come from an adult with an advanced solid tumor such as melanoma, head and neck, liver or kidney cancer.

V gene TRBV5-6 combines with J gene TRBJ1-5; 10 positions agree with TRBD1. Germline V gene data show CDR1 as SGHDT and CDR2 as YYEEEE. This CDR3 has 15 residues. The ends lost 4 bases at V and 4 bases at J; junction bases unmatched: 5. CDR3 amino acids: CASSPWDRGNQPQHF. CDR3 nucleotides: TGTGCCAGCAGCCCCTGGGACAGGGGTAATCAGCCCCAGCATTTT.

A few counts support this clone. This chain uses TRBV5-6 with TRBJ1-1, with D tentatively TRBD1 (5 bases). Germline assignment: CDR1 SGHDT and CDR2 YYEEEE. This CDR3 has 13 residues. The V end lost 0 bases, the J end lost 4 bases, and 7 bases lay between the germline ends. CDR3 coding DNA: TGTGCCAGCAGCTTGGGGGGACCCACTGAAGCTTTCTTT. It yields the protein CASSLGGPTEAFF.

The chain recombines TRBV19 with TRBJ2-5; TRBD2 matches at 8 bases. Trimming cost V 1 base and J 5 bases; bases outside gene matches: 6. This CDR3 has 15 amino acids. CDR1 LNHDA and CDR2 SQIVND come from the germline V gene (reference sequence). In nucleotides, the CDR3 is TGTGCCAGTAGTATAGGACCCACTAGCGGTGAGACCCAGTACTTC. It yields the protein CASSIGPTSGETQYF.

The rearrangement joins TRBV5-6 to TRBJ2-7; the match to TRBD2 covers 10 bases. Germline V CDR1 and CDR2: SGHDT, YYEEEE. The CDR3 runs 14 residues. V shed 5 bases and J 6 bases; nucleotides not matched to a gene: 8. CDR3 DNA sequence: TGTGCCAGCAGTAAGTGGAGGACTAGCGGCGAGCAGTACTTC. Its protein product is CASSKWRTSGEQYF.

The chain links TRBV16 to TRBJ2-5, with D tentatively TRBD1 (7 bases). V lost 0 bases to trimming and J lost 2 bases, with 10 bases between them. The CDR3 has 15 amino acids. Germline V lookup: CDR1 KGHSY, CDR2 FQNENV. CDR3: CASSQSGGQQETQYF. In DNA, the CDR3 is TGTGCCAGCAGCCAATCCGGGGGACAGCAAGAGACCCAGTACTTC.

The chain carries TRBV6-5 and TRBJ1-2; TRBD1 agrees at 7 bases. The V segment lost 6 bases and the J segment 3 bases; nucleotides outside the gene matches: 7. CDR1 and CDR2 (germline): MNHEY, SVGAGI. This CDR3 contains 14 residues. The CDR3 bases are TGTGCCAGCAGGTCACAGGGGCGGTACTATGGCTACACCTTC. It translates to CASRSQGRYYGYTF.

The chain combines TRBV7-2 with TRBJ2-5, with D maybe TRBD1 (5 bases). CDR3 length: 11 residues. CDR1 and CDR2 (germline): SGHTA, FQGNSA. Trimming pared 5 bases from V and 9 bases from J, leaving 10 bases between. CDR3 in DNA: TGTGCCAGCAGCCAAGGGGCGGCCCAGTACTTC. It is translated as CASSQGAAQYF.

This clone was counted a single time. The rearrangement uses TRBV14 and TRBJ2-2; D is unclear. In germline, CDR1 is SGHDN, CDR2 FVKESK. Trimming pared 4 bases from V and 6 bases from J, leaving 15 bases between. The length of the CDR3 is 15 residues. The DNA of the CDR3 is TGTGCCAGCAGCCGCCAAACGCATAGCCCCGGGGAGCTGTTTTTT. Its protein product is CASSRQTHSPGELFF.

V is TRBV7-9 and J is TRBJ2-5; D not resolved. The germline gives CDR1 SEHNR, CDR2 FQNEAQ (reference sequence). Trimming removed 5 bases from V and 5 bases from J, with 6 bases in between. The CDR3 is 11 residues long. CDR3 loop: CASSVLETQYF. The CDR3 DNA reads TGTGCCAGCAGCGTCCTGGAGACCCAGTACTTC.

This clone was detected only a few times. This chain connects TRBV10-3 to TRBJ2-4; D unclear. V gave up 1 base and J gave up 7 bases, with 5 bases separating them. Germline V gene data show CDR1 as ENHRY and CDR2 as SYGVKD. CDR3 length: 12 residues. The CDR3 protein is CAISEYFNIQYF. The DNA for the CDR3 is TGTGCCATCAGTGAGTACTTCAACATTCAGTACTTC.

CDR3 DNA sequence: TGTGCCAGCAGCCTTGGGACGGGGCTCGGCCCCCAGATCAACAACGAGCAGTACTTC. Protein sequence: CASSLGTGLGPQINNEQYF. The rearrangement joins TRBV28 to TRBJ2-7; D could derive from TRBD1 or TRBD2 (5 bases each). Germline-derived CDR1 and CDR2 are MDHEN and SYDVKM. This CDR3 has 19 amino acids. The V gene lost 6 bases and the J gene lost 5 bases, with 32 bases spanning the gap.

The chain links TRBV6-6 to TRBJ2-7, with D unclear. CDR1 MNHNY and CDR2 SVGAGI come from the germline V gene (reference sequence). Trimming removed 2 bases at V and 0 bases at J, with 5 bases between. The CDR3 is 13 amino acids. In DNA form, the CDR3 reads TGTGCCAGCAGTTACGGGGACTCCTACGAGCAGTACTTC. It yields the protein CASSYGDSYEQYF.

This chain links TRBV19 with TRBJ1-4, with D possibly TRBD1 on 5 matching bases. Trimming pared 7 bases from V and 8 bases from J, leaving 14 bases between. The CDR3 runs to 13 residues. Germline V gene data show CDR1 as LNHDA and CDR2 as SQIVND (reference sequence). For the CDR3, the DNA is TGTGCCAGTAATCAGCAGGGTTGGGAAAAACTGTTTTTT. Translation: CASNQQGWEKLFF. The entire variable domain, with the rest obtained from reference TRBV19 and TRBJ1-4, is as follows: DGGITQSPKYLFRKEGQNVTLSCEQNLNHDAMYWYRQDPGQGLRLIYYSQIVNDFQKGDIAEGYSVSREKKESFPLTVTSAQKNPTAFYLCASNQQGWEKLFFGSGTQLSVL.

This clone was recorded only once. This chain connects TRBV28 to TRBJ2-3; tentatively, D is TRBD1 or TRBD2 (6 bases each). Trimming took off 6 bases at V and 4 bases at J, with 11 bases between the two ends. There are 13 residues in the CDR3. Germline V gene sequence: CDR1 MDHEN, CDR2 SYDVKM. CDR3 DNA: TGTGCCAGCAGGAAGGGGGGCTCAGATACGCAGTATTTT. Translating gives CASRKGGSDTQYF.

The chain carries TRBV11-1 and TRBJ1-2; D uncertain. The CDR3 runs 15 residues. Trimming took off 5 bases at V and 7 bases at J, with 20 bases between the two ends. Germline lookup yields CDR1 SGHAT and CDR2 FQDESV (reference sequence). This CDR3 reads CASSENVAPASGYTF. CDR3 sequence (DNA): TGTGCCAGCAGCGAAAATGTGGCACCCGCGAGTGGCTACACCTTC.

The chain links TRBV7-2 to TRBJ2-7, with 7 bases identical to TRBD1. The germline gives CDR1 SGHTA, CDR2 FQGNSA. There are 14 residues in the CDR3. The ends lost 5 bases at V and 4 bases at J; junction bases unmatched: 8. CDR3 in DNA: TGTGCCAGCAGCCCCCGACAGGGAAGGTACGAGCAGTACTTC. This sequence encodes CASSPRQGRYEQYF.

The chain uses TRBV29-1 and TRBJ2-3; 11 nucleotides line up with TRBD1. Losses at the gene ends were 6 bases for V and 4 bases for J; bases not matched to a gene: 3. The CDR3 contains 13 residues. CDR1 SQVTM and CDR2 ANQGSEA come from the germline V gene. The CDR3 sequence: CSVPGQGADTQYF. In nucleotides, the CDR3 is TGCAGCGTCCCGGGACAGGGGGCAGATACGCAGTATTTT.

V gene TRBV6-6 combines with J gene TRBJ2-2, with unresolved D. The length of the CDR3 is 13 residues. The germline V gene has CDR1 MNHNY and CDR2 SVGAGI (reference sequence). V lost 2 bases, J lost 7 bases, and 8 bases lay in between. The CDR3 here is CASSYPDGGELFF. CDR3 nucleotides: TGTGCCAGCAGTTACCCTGATGGCGGGGAGCTGTTTTTT.

The CDR3 DNA reads as TGTGCCAGCAGTTACCGATCCGGGACTGAAGCTTTCTTT. It translates to CASSYRSGTEAFF. The genes are TRBV11-3 and TRBJ1-1, with D hard to call. The V gene's germline CDR1 is SGHNT and CDR2 YENEEA. This CDR3 spans 13 amino acids. V was trimmed by 6 bases and J by 5 bases, leaving 13 bases between them.

This clone was seen just once. The rearrangement joins TRBV30 to TRBJ2-2; D is uncertain. CDR1 and CDR2 (germline): GTSNPN, SVGIG (reference sequence). This CDR3 is built from 13 residues. Trimming removed 4 bases from V and 6 bases from J, with 12 bases in between. CDR3 coding DNA: TGTGCCTGGACCGTGGGGTTTCCCGGGGAGCTGTTTTTT. Protein product: CAWTVGFPGELFF.

J is TRBJ1-2 and V is TRBV7-2; a weak D match, TRBD1 (6 bases). The CDR3 runs to 15 residues. The germline gives CDR1 SGHTA, CDR2 FQGNSA. The V and J ends lost 1 base and 1 base respectively, with 10 bases between them. The CDR3 spells CASSLGGGGNYGYTF. Written as DNA, the CDR3 is TGTGCCAGCAGCTTAGGTGGAGGGGGTAACTATGGCTACACCTTC.

The rearrangement uses TRBV18 and TRBJ2-7; tentatively, D is TRBD2 (5 bases). The V and J ends lost 2 bases and 0 bases respectively, with 11 bases between them. CDR3 length equals 15 residues. Germline V gene sequence: CDR1 KGHSH, CDR2 LQKENI. This chain's CDR3 is CASSPTRASSYEQYF. The CDR3 DNA sequence: TGTGCCAGCTCACCAACGAGGGCCTCCTCCTACGAGCAGTACTTC.

V is TRBV30 and J is TRBJ2-1; D might be TRBD2 (5 bases). V lost 2 bases, J lost 2 bases, and 10 bases lay in between. The CDR3 totals 14 residues. Per the germline V gene, CDR1 is GTSNPN and CDR2 is SVGIG (reference sequence). The CDR3 nucleotides read TGTGCCTGGAGTCTTAGCGATACCTACAATGAGCAGTTCTTC. It is translated as CAWSLSDTYNEQFF.

The rearrangement links TRBV7-9 to TRBJ2-5; D call uncertain. CDR1 is SEHNR and CDR2 is FQNEAQ in the germline V gene (reference sequence). The CDR3 consists of 16 residues. The V gene lost 5 bases and the J gene lost 3 bases, with 19 bases spanning the gap. The CDR3 region is CASSIAGRLPEETQYF. CDR3 in DNA: TGTGCCAGCAGCATTGCTGGCAGGCTACCCGAAGAGACCCAGTACTTC. Together with reference TRBV7-9 and TRBJ2-5, the CDR3 gives the full variable domain: DTGVSQNPRHKITKRGQNVTFRCDPISEHNRLYWYRQTLGQGPEFLTYFQNEAQLEKSRLLSDRFSAERPKGSFSTLEIQRTEQGDSAMYLCASSIAGRLPEETQYFGPGTRLLVL.

V usage is TRBV7-2 and J usage is TRBJ2-5, with a possible D match to TRBD2 (6 bases). There are 14 residues in the CDR3. The V gene lost 2 bases and the J gene lost 5 bases, with 12 bases spanning the gap. Germline lookup yields CDR1 SGHTA and CDR2 FQGNSA. CDR3 in DNA: TGTGCCAGCAGCTTAAGGCAAGGGAGGGAGACCCAGTACTTC. It codes for CASSLRQGRETQYF.

This clone came up once. The CDR3 DNA follows: TGTGCCAGTAAAGCGGCCTCCACCTACGAGCAGTACTTC. This gives the protein CASKAASTYEQYF. V usage is TRBV19 and J usage is TRBJ2-7, with D possibly being TRBD2 (5 bases). CDR1 and CDR2 (germline): LNHDA, SQIVND (reference sequence). The CDR3 is made up of 13 amino acids. Trimming cost V 7 bases and J 2 bases, with 12 bases left between them.

CDR3 sequence (DNA): TGCGCCAGCAGCCAAGACGAGCATGCGCCCCAGCATTTT. This gives the protein CASSQDEHAPQHF. The chain combines TRBV4-1 with TRBJ1-5; D is ambiguous. Germline V lookup: CDR1 MGHRA, CDR2 YSYEKL. The CDR3 totals 13 residues. The V gene lost 0 bases and the J gene lost 9 bases, with 9 bases spanning the gap.